These T cell receptor beta chains were read from a single sample in a study of memory B cells and T cells in multiple sclerosis. Repertoires were generated with immunoSEQ multiplex PCR, while TCRdb's copy carries only in-frame clones and drops some. The repertoire holds under 50,000 clones, approximately 80% seen once, with roughly 1% in the top ten. For these receptors, no antigen is known. What was sequenced was PBMCs from blood kept in culture. Every receptor here comes from a human donor with multiple sclerosis. The CDR3 runs from the conserved cysteine through the conserved F or W. D genes are given only for firm matches. Only some rows state a clone size, as once, few, many or a class for expanded clones.

V gene	clone size	D gene	J gene	CDR3 DNA	CDR3 protein
TRBV6-1	NA	TRBD1	TRBJ1-2	TGTGCCAGCAGATTTATGGGACAGGCAAACTATGGCTACACCTTC	CASRFMGQANYGYTF
TRBV7-2	NA	NA	TRBJ1-1	TGTGCCAGCAGCTTAGCTCTTGATATGACTGAAGCTTTCTTT	CASSLALDMTEAFF
TRBV2	NA	TRBD2	TRBJ2-3	TGTGCCAGCAGGAAGGGACTAGCGGGGGGGCCGGATACGCAGTATTTT	CASRKGLAGGPDTQYF
TRBV10-2	NA	NA	TRBJ1-1	TGCGCCAGCAGTCATCATCCGAACACTGAAGCTTTCTTT	CASSHHPNTEAFF
TRBV7-9	NA	TRBD1	TRBJ1-4	TGTGCCAGCCGGCAGGGGGCTCGGGGGGAAAAACTGTTTTTT	CASRQGARGEKLFF
TRBV19	NA	NA	TRBJ1-1	TGTGCCAGTAGTATACAGGGTGGGTTAACTGAAGCTTTCTTT	CASSIQGGLTEAFF
TRBV18	NA	TRBD1	TRBJ2-1	TGTGCCAGCTCACCGTATGGGGGACAGGGGTCCCATGAGCAGTTCTTC	CASSPYGGQGSHEQFF
TRBV6-5	few	NA	TRBJ1-6	TGTGCCAGCAGTTACTCGACTCAATATAATTCACCCCTCCACTTT	CASSYSTQYNSPLHF
TRBV19	few	NA	TRBJ2-7	TGTGCCAGACACTATGGCGGGGGCCTCTACGAGCAGTACTTC	CARHYGGGLYEQYF
TRBV15	NA	NA	TRBJ2-2	TGTGCCACCAGCAGAGATCCAGAAGGGAGTACCGGGGAGCTGTTTTTT	CATSRDPEGSTGELFF
TRBV6-6	NA	NA	TRBJ1-2	TGTGCCAGCAGTTTGGGCAGCGACGGCTACACCTTC	CASSLGSDGYTF
TRBV7-3	NA	TRBD1	TRBJ2-7	TGTGCCAGCAGCCCCGGGACAGGGAAGTCCTACGAGCAGTACTTC	CASSPGTGKSYEQYF
TRBV30	NA	TRBD1	TRBJ2-7	TGTGCCTGGAGTGGCACAGGGGGCGCTTCCTACGAGCAGTACTTC	CAWSGTGGASYEQYF
TRBV6-5	NA	NA	TRBJ2-2	TGTGCCAGCAGTCCCGGGACACCGAACACCGGGGAGCTGTTTTTT	CASSPGTPNTGELFF
TRBV15	few	NA	TRBJ1-2	TGTGCCACCAGCAGAGATCTGGAGGATGGCTACACCTTC	CATSRDLEDGYTF
TRBV4-1	few	NA	TRBJ1-3	TGCGCCAGCAGCCAAGTACTTGGGACTGGAAACACCATATATTTT	CASSQVLGTGNTIYF
TRBV7-3	NA	NA	TRBJ2-2	TGTGCCAGCAGCCAGAACTACGGAGGCGAGCTGTTTTTT	CASSQNYGGELFF
TRBV2	NA	NA	TRBJ1-3	TGTGCCAGCAGGACCTACAGCTCTGGAAACACCATATATTTT	CASRTYSSGNTIYF
TRBV19	once	TRBD1	TRBJ1-4	TGTGCCAGTAGTATACGGCAGGGGGCGCGGACAACTAATGAAAAACTGTTTTTT	CASSIRQGARTTNEKLFF
TRBV7-7	NA	TRBD2	TRBJ2-1	TGTGCTAGCAGCTTAGCTGATCGGCGGGGGGGGATCCACAATGAGCAGTTCTTC	CASSLADRRGGIHNEQFF
TRBV15	NA	NA	TRBJ1-2	TGTGCCACCAGCAGAGGAAGCAACTATGGCTACACCTTC	CATSRGSNYGYTF
TRBV18	NA	NA	TRBJ2-5	TGTGCCAGCTCACAACCGGGAGTGCGGGAGACCCAGTACTTC	CASSQPGVRETQYF
TRBV30	NA	TRBD2	TRBJ2-3	TGTGCCTGGAGCCGAGGGGCGGGAGGTTGGAGCACAGATACGCAGTATTTT	CAWSRGAGGWSTDTQYF
TRBV9	NA	TRBD2	TRBJ2-7	TGTGCCAGCAGCGTAGCGGGGGGGCAAGCCTACGAGCAGTACTTC	CASSVAGGQAYEQYF
TRBV9	NA	TRBD1	TRBJ1-6	TGTGCCAGCAGCGTAGGGACAGGGGGAGGTAATTCACCCCTCCACTTT	CASSVGTGGGNSPLHF
TRBV18	NA	NA	TRBJ1-2	TGTGCCAGCTCACCAGAGGGAGCGGGCCAGGTCTATGGCTACACCTTC	CASSPEGAGQVYGYTF
TRBV11-2	NA	NA	TRBJ2-7	TGTGCCAGCAGCTTAGATAGCAAGCCCTACGAGCAGTACTTC	CASSLDSKPYEQYF
TRBV30	NA	TRBD1	TRBJ1-5	TGTGCCTGGAGTGGACAGGGGGGACAGCCCCAGCATTTT	CAWSGQGGQPQHF
TRBV19	NA	NA	TRBJ2-1	TGTGCCAGTAGTAAACCGGGACTCTTCTTCTACAATGAGCAGTTCTTC	CASSKPGLFFYNEQFF
TRBV19	NA	NA	TRBJ2-1	TGTGCCAGTAGTATTGCCGACAATGAGCAGTTCTTC	CASSIADNEQFF
TRBV30	NA	NA	TRBJ2-2	TGTGCCTGGAGACAGTCGCCCGACACCGGGGAGCTGTTTTTT	CAWRQSPDTGELFF
TRBV2	NA	NA	TRBJ1-1	TGTGCCAGCAGTCGGGACGGGAACACTGAAGCTTTCTTT	CASSRDGNTEAFF
TRBV6-5	NA	TRBD1	TRBJ2-4	TGTGCCAGCAGACAGGGGGCCAAAAACATTCAGTACTTC	CASRQGAKNIQYF
TRBV19	NA	TRBD1	TRBJ1-5	TGTGCCAGTAGTATAGGCGGCGCAGGGGGCGGGCAGCCCCAGCATTTT	CASSIGGAGGGQPQHF
TRBV11-2	NA	NA	TRBJ2-5	TGTGCCAGCAGCTTAAACAGTAACCAAGAGACCCAGTACTTC	CASSLNSNQETQYF
TRBV19	NA	TRBD2	TRBJ2-2	TGTGCCAGTAGTCTCCCCGGACTAGCGGGGGGCATTAGAACCGGGGAGCTGTTTTTT	CASSLPGLAGGIRTGELFF
TRBV4-3	once	NA	TRBJ1-1	TGCGCCAGCAGCCAAGATTCGGCCGTGCACACTGAAGCTTTCTTT	CASSQDSAVHTEAFF
TRBV12-2	NA	NA	TRBJ2-5	TGTGCAAGTCGCTTAGCCCGTGGGTTGGGGAAAGAGACCCAGTACTTC	CASRLARGLGKETQYF
TRBV5-4	NA	NA	TRBJ1-2	TGTGCCAGCAGCGAAAAACAGGGTTCTCCCTATGGCTACACCTTC	CASSEKQGSPYGYTF
TRBV7-2	NA	TRBD2	TRBJ2-1	TGTGCCAGCAGCTTAGCGACTAGCGGGTGGTACAATGAGCAGTTCTTC	CASSLATSGWYNEQFF
TRBV5-4	NA	NA	TRBJ2-3	TGTGCCAGCAGCTTGGCACTAGGGGGAGATACGCAGTATTTT	CASSLALGGDTQYF
TRBV10-3	once	NA	TRBJ1-1	TGTGCCATCAGACAGAACACTGAAGCTTTCTTT	CAIRQNTEAFF
TRBV7-2	NA	NA	TRBJ1-5	TGTGCCAGCAGCTTAATGGGGGGCCGGGGCAATCAGCCCCAGCATTTT	CASSLMGGRGNQPQHF
TRBV7-6	NA	NA	TRBJ2-7	TGTGCCAGCAGCCCAGTCGGGACTGGGTATCTCCTTCCCTCAGGCGAGCAGTACTTC	CASSPVGTGYLLPSGEQYF
TRBV28	NA	NA	TRBJ2-7	TGTGCCAGCACCCACCAGGGGTCGTTCCCCCGCGAGCAGTACTTC	CASTHQGSFPREQYF
TRBV6-5	NA	NA	TRBJ1-2	TGTGCCAGCAGTTACCGAGAAGGCTACAACTATGGCTACACCTTC	CASSYREGYNYGYTF